A selection of T cell receptor beta chains follows, all from one sample in a study of tumor and adjacent non-tumor tissue in lung cancer. TCRdb re-called the multiplex PCR reads with MiXCR, one entry per CDR3 protein. Of approximately 150,000 distinct CDR3 sequences listed, around 65% are singletons. The material sequenced was lung tumor tissue. The receptors originated from a man in his sixties with small cell lung cancer. CDR3s include the opening cysteine and the closing phenylalanine or tryptophan. Fields, in order: D gene, V gene, J gene, clone size, CDR3 protein, CDR3 DNA. The D gene is left open where the match is weak. The listing skips clone size in some rows; elsewhere it reads once, few, many or a size class.

d_gene: TRBD1; v_gene: TRBV4-1; j_gene: TRBJ1-3; abundance: NA; CDR3aa: CANSHTGAGNTIYF; CDR3nt: TGCGCCAACAGCCATACAGGGGCTGGAAACACCATATATTTT
d_gene: NA; v_gene: TRBV20-1; j_gene: TRBJ2-7; abundance: NA; CDR3aa: CSANRGALVEQYF; CDR3nt: TGCAGTGCTAACCGGGGGGCCTTGGTCGAGCAGTACTTC
d_gene: NA; v_gene: TRBV19; j_gene: TRBJ2-2; abundance: NA; CDR3aa: CASTSEAGLTNIGELFF; CDR3nt: NA
d_gene: NA; v_gene: TRBV5-5; j_gene: TRBJ2-2; abundance: NA; CDR3aa: CASSIKSLANTGERFF; CDR3nt: TGTGCCAGCAGCATTAAGAGCCTAGCGAACACCGGGGAGCGGTTTTTT
d_gene: NA; v_gene: TRBV20-1; j_gene: TRBJ2-7; abundance: NA; CDR3aa: CSSHTGRGYEQYF; CDR3nt: TGCAGTTCTCACACAGGGAGAGGGTACGAGCAGTACTTC
d_gene: NA; v_gene: TRBV24-1; j_gene: TRBJ2-1; abundance: NA; CDR3aa: CATSGLGHNYNEQFF; CDR3nt: TGTGCCACCAGTGGCTTGGGACATAACTACAATGAGCAGTTCTTC
d_gene: NA; v_gene: TRBV7-8; j_gene: TRBJ2-5; abundance: NA; CDR3aa: CASSYEAEGEETQYF; CDR3nt: TGTGCCAGCAGCTATGAAGCGGAGGGGGAAGAGACCCAGTACTTC
d_gene: NA; v_gene: TRBV20-1; j_gene: TRBJ1-2; abundance: NA; CDR3aa: CSASQGPRRGYTF; CDR3nt: TGCAGTGCTAGTCAGGGGCCCCGGCGTGGCTACACCTTC
d_gene: TRBD1; v_gene: TRBV12-3/TRBV12-4; j_gene: TRBJ2-3; abundance: NA; CDR3aa: CANSPGQGIGDTQYF; CDR3nt: TGTGCCAACAGCCCTGGACAGGGCATAGGAGATACGCAGTATTTT
d_gene: NA; v_gene: TRBV11-2; j_gene: TRBJ2-1; abundance: NA; CDR3aa: CASNLDVGFNNERFF; CDR3nt: TGTGCCAGTAACTTAGATGTAGGTTTCAACAATGAGCGGTTCTTC
d_gene: NA; v_gene: TRBV20-1; j_gene: TRBJ2-5; abundance: NA; CDR3aa: CSARYSGETQYF; CDR3nt: TGCAGTGCTCGCTACTCGGGGGAGACCCAGTACTTC
d_gene: TRBD1; v_gene: TRBV25-1; j_gene: TRBJ2-3; abundance: many; CDR3aa: CASSEPGQGTDTQYF; CDR3nt: TGTGCCAGCAGTGAACCCGGACAGGGCACAGATACGCAGTATTTT
d_gene: NA; v_gene: TRBV11-2; j_gene: TRBJ2-1; abundance: NA; CDR3aa: CASRRRTGIAEHFF; CDR3nt: TGTGCCAGCAGACGACGCACAGGGATTGCTGAGCACTTCTTC
d_gene: NA; v_gene: TRBV29-1; j_gene: TRBJ2-7; abundance: NA; CDR3aa: CSVRGGRSYEQYF; CDR3nt: TGCAGCGTGAGGGGGGGGAGATCATACGAGCAGTACTTC
d_gene: TRBD2; v_gene: TRBV4-1; j_gene: TRBJ2-1; abundance: few; CDR3aa: CANSRETTGTSGFNEQFF; CDR3nt: TGTGCCAACAGCCGAGAAACAACAGGGACTAGCGGGTTCAATGAGCAGTTCTTC
d_gene: NA; v_gene: TRBV11-3; j_gene: TRBJ2-2; abundance: once; CDR3aa: CASSLAGARELFF; CDR3nt: TGTGCCAGCAGCTTGGCAGGGGCCCGGGAGCTATTTTTT
d_gene: NA; v_gene: TRBV11-3; j_gene: TRBJ2-7; abundance: NA; CDR3aa: CASSLETGRTYEQYF; CDR3nt: TGTGCCAGCAGCTTAGAGACAGGGAGGACCTACGAGCAGTACTTC
d_gene: NA; v_gene: TRBV20-1; j_gene: TRBJ2-7; abundance: few; CDR3aa: CSARDRDGGHEQYF; CDR3nt: TGCAGTGCTAGGGACCGGGACGGTGGCCACGAGCAGTACTTC
d_gene: NA; v_gene: TRBV20-1; j_gene: TRBJ2-7; abundance: NA; CDR3aa: CSVRDLQSEQYF; CDR3nt: TGCAGTGTTAGAGATCTCCAAAGCGAGCAGTACTTC
d_gene: NA; v_gene: TRBV20-1; j_gene: TRBJ1-5; abundance: NA; CDR3aa: CSARGSARGLNQLQHF; CDR3nt: TGCAGTGCTAGAGGATCCGCTAGGGGGTTGAATCAGCTCCAGCATTTT
d_gene: NA; v_gene: TRBV20-1; j_gene: TRBJ2-3; abundance: NA; CDR3aa: CSAIQWAEDTQYF; CDR3nt: TGCAGTGCAATACAGTGGGCAGAAGATACGCAGTATTTT
d_gene: NA; v_gene: TRBV6-5; j_gene: TRBJ2-3; abundance: many; CDR3aa: CASSFDRGADTQYF; CDR3nt: TGTGCCAGCAGTTTCGATAGGGGAGCAGATACGCAGTATTTT
d_gene: TRBD1; v_gene: TRBV10-1; j_gene: TRBJ2-2; abundance: NA; CDR3aa: CVGSESLGQGASTWELFF; CDR3nt: TGCGTCGGCAGTGAGTCCCTCGGACAGGGGGCATCCACCTGGGAGCTGTTTTTT
d_gene: TRBD1; v_gene: TRBV20-1; j_gene: TRBJ1-5; abundance: many; CDR3aa: CSAKTGGGGQPQHF; CDR3nt: TGCAGTGCCAAGACAGGGGGCGGGGGTCAGCCCCAGCATTTT
d_gene: NA; v_gene: TRBV6-2/TRBV6-3; j_gene: TRBJ1-1; abundance: NA; CDR3aa: CANSYDRGNTEAFF; CDR3nt: TGTGCCAACAGTTACGATCGGGGGAACACTGAAGCTTTCTTT
d_gene: TRBD2; v_gene: TRBV20-1; j_gene: TRBJ2-5; abundance: NA; CDR3aa: CSAHKEGLAGREIQYF; CDR3nt: TGCAGTGCTCATAAAGAAGGACTAGCGGGAAGAGAGATCCAGTACTTC